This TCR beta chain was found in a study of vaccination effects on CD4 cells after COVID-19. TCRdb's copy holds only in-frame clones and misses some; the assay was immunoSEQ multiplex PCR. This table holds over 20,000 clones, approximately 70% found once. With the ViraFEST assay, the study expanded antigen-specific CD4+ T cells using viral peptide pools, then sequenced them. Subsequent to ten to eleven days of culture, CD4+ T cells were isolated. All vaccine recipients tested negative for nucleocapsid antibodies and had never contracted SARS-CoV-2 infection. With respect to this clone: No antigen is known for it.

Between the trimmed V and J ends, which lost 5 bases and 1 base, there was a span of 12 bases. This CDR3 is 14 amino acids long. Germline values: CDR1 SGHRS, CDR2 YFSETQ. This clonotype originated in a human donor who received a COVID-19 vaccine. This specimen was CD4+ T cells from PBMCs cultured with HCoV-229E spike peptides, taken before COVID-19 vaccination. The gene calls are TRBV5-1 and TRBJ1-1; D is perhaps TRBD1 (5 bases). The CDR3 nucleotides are TGCGCCAGCAGGCGTGGGACGGAGAACACTGAAGCTTTCTTT. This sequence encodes CASRRGTENTEAFF.